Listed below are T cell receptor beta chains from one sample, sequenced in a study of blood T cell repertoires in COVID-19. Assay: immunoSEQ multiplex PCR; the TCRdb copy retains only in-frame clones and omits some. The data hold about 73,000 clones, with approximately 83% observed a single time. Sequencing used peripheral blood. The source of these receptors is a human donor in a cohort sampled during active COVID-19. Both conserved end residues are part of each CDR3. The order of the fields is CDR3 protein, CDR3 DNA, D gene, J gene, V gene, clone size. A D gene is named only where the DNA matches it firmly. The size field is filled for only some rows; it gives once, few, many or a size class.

CDR3: CASAVMGGNQPQHF
DNA: TGTGCCAGCGCCGTAATGGGGGGAAATCAGCCCCAGCATTTT
D: NA
J: TRBJ1-5
V: TRBV6-5
size: NA

CDR3: CASRITGGTDTQYF
DNA: TGTGCCAGCAGAATTACAGGGGGAACAGATACGCAGTATTTT
D: TRBD1
J: TRBJ2-3
V: TRBV28
size: NA

CDR3: CASSATSGGAGETQYF
DNA: TGTGCCAGCAGCGCGACTAGCGGGGGGGCCGGGGAGACCCAGTACTTC
D: TRBD2
J: TRBJ2-5
V: TRBV9
size: NA

CDR3: CASSYGGELYNSPLHF
DNA: TGTGCCAGCAGTTACGGAGGGGAGTTGTATAATTCACCCCTCCACTTT
D: NA
J: TRBJ1-6
V: TRBV6-6
size: few

CDR3: CASSLVPSGGDDTQYF
DNA: TGCGCCAGCAGCTTGGTGCCTAGCGGGGGGGACGATACGCAGTATTTT
D: TRBD2
J: TRBJ2-3
V: TRBV5-1
size: once

CDR3: CSVEDSAGDTGELFF
DNA: TGCAGCGTTGAAGATTCAGCGGGGGACACCGGGGAGCTGTTTTTT
D: TRBD2
J: TRBJ2-2
V: TRBV29-1
size: NA

CDR3: CASSLDGLALAEQFF
DNA: TGTGCCAGCAGCTTAGATGGACTAGCCTTAGCTGAGCAGTTCTTC
D: TRBD2
J: TRBJ2-1
V: TRBV7-2
size: NA

CDR3: CASSLSGGDSSYEQYF
DNA: TGTGCCAGCAGCTTATCAGGGGGCGATAGCTCCTACGAGCAGTACTTC
D: TRBD1
J: TRBJ2-7
V: TRBV7-6
size: NA

CDR3: CASSPNGGYTGELFF
DNA: TGTGCCAGCAGCCCCAATGGGGGCTACACCGGGGAGCTGTTTTTT
D: NA
J: TRBJ2-2
V: TRBV6-5
size: NA

CDR3: CASSHSPGAGNYGYTF
DNA: TGTGCCAGCAGCCACTCCCCTGGGGCAGGCAACTATGGCTACACCTTC
D: NA
J: TRBJ1-2
V: TRBV14
size: NA

CDR3: CASSALHGPGEQYF
DNA: TGTGCCAGCAGCGCGTTACATGGCCCGGGCGAGCAGTACTTC
D: NA
J: TRBJ2-7
V: TRBV9
size: NA

CDR3: CAGRDTNTGELFF
DNA: TGTGCCGGAAGGGACACGAACACCGGGGAGCTGTTTTTT
D: NA
J: TRBJ2-2
V: TRBV28
size: few

CDR3: CASSLGARVNTGELFF
DNA: TGCGCCAGCAGCTTGGGTGCGAGGGTAAACACCGGGGAGCTGTTTTTT
D: NA
J: TRBJ2-2
V: TRBV5-1
size: NA

CDR3: CASSEDRGQLTDEQYF
DNA: TGTGCCAGCAGTGAAGATCGGGGACAACTTACCGACGAGCAGTACTTC
D: NA
J: TRBJ2-7
V: TRBV6-1
size: once

CDR3: CASSEGHSGYGYTF
DNA: TGTGCCAGCAGTGAGGGACACTCAGGGTATGGCTACACCTTC
D: NA
J: TRBJ1-2
V: TRBV2
size: few

CDR3: CASSLTPGQGKTTRNSPLHF
DNA: TGTGCCAGTAGCTTAACCCCGGGACAGGGGAAGACTACGAGGAATTCACCCCTCCACTTT
D: TRBD1
J: TRBJ1-6
V: TRBV19
size: NA

CDR3: CASSVSGTGSLEQYF
DNA: TGTGCCAGTTCAGTATCCGGGACAGGGTCGTTGGAGCAGTACTTC
D: TRBD1
J: TRBJ2-7
V: TRBV19
size: few

CDR3: CASSYKDTRLEQYF
DNA: TGTGCCAGCAGTTACAAGGACACCAGGTTGGAGCAGTACTTC
D: NA
J: TRBJ2-7
V: TRBV6-5
size: NA

CDR3: CASSLGPVGGNQPQHF
DNA: TGCGCCAGCAGCTTGGGGCCAGTGGGAGGCAATCAGCCCCAGCATTTT
D: NA
J: TRBJ1-5
V: TRBV5-1
size: NA

CDR3: CASSLLAGGYNEQFF
DNA: TGTGCCAGCAGCCTCTTAGCGGGGGGGTACAATGAGCAGTTCTTC
D: TRBD2
J: TRBJ2-1
V: TRBV11-2
size: NA

CDR3: CASSPWSPNQPQHF
DNA: TGTGCCAGCAGTCCTTGGAGTCCCAATCAGCCCCAGCATTTT
D: NA
J: TRBJ1-5
V: TRBV2
size: NA

CDR3: CASSFSYEQYF
DNA: TGTGCCAGCAGTTTCAGTTACGAGCAGTACTTC
D: NA
J: TRBJ2-7
V: TRBV12-3/TRBV12-4
size: NA

CDR3: CASSLEGRTTYEQYF
DNA: TGTGCCAGCAGCTTAGAAGGCAGGACAACCTACGAGCAGTACTTC
D: NA
J: TRBJ2-7
V: TRBV7-2
size: NA

CDR3: CASRPHRATNTGELFF
DNA: TGTGCCAGCAGACCACACAGGGCTACGAACACCGGGGAGCTGTTTTTT
D: NA
J: TRBJ2-2
V: TRBV6-6
size: NA

CDR3: CASSLMNRGETQYF
DNA: TGTGCCAGCAGTTTAATGAACAGGGGAGAGACCCAGTACTTC
D: TRBD1
J: TRBJ2-5
V: TRBV6-2/TRBV6-3
size: NA

CDR3: CASSPGVPDTQYF
DNA: TGTGCCAGCAGCCCCGGAGTTCCAGATACGCAGTATTTT
D: NA
J: TRBJ2-3
V: TRBV7-9
size: NA

CDR3: CASNNRGGGTDTQYF
DNA: TGTGCCAGCAATAATCGAGGCGGGGGAACAGATACGCAGTATTTT
D: TRBD2
J: TRBJ2-3
V: TRBV6-5
size: NA

CDR3: CASSADAETMGYTF
DNA: TGTGCCAGCAGCGCCGATGCCGAGACTATGGGCTACACCTTC
D: NA
J: TRBJ1-2
V: TRBV9
size: NA

CDR3: CASSSTDRPITGELFF
DNA: TGTGCCAGCTCCTCTACCGACAGACCTATCACCGGGGAGCTGTTTTTT
D: NA
J: TRBJ2-2
V: TRBV14
size: NA

CDR3: CASSLAGTPFTDTQYF
DNA: TGCGCCAGCAGCTTGGCCGGGACTCCCTTCACAGATACGCAGTATTTT
D: NA
J: TRBJ2-3
V: TRBV5-1
size: once

CDR3: CASRRGEDTDTQYF
DNA: TGTGCCAGCAGGAGAGGGGAGGACACAGATACGCAGTATTTT
D: NA
J: TRBJ2-3
V: TRBV6-6
size: NA

CDR3: CASSKSSETQYF
DNA: TGTGCCAGCAGTAAATCTAGCGAGACCCAGTACTTC
D: NA
J: TRBJ2-5
V: TRBV28
size: NA

CDR3: CASSPRDRAADTQYF
DNA: TGCGCCAGCAGCCCCCGGGACAGGGCCGCAGATACGCAGTATTTT
D: TRBD1
J: TRBJ2-3
V: TRBV4-3
size: NA

CDR3: CASSESTGLATDTQYF
DNA: TGCGCCAGCAGTGAGTCGACGGGTTTGGCCACAGATACGCAGTATTTT
D: NA
J: TRBJ2-3
V: TRBV10-1
size: NA

CDR3: CASQDSAFHGYTF
DNA: TGTGCCAGCCAGGACAGTGCGTTCCATGGCTACACCTTC
D: NA
J: TRBJ1-2
V: TRBV19
size: NA

CDR3: CASSSTRGSTEAFF
DNA: TGTGCCAGCAGTTCAACCAGGGGAAGCACTGAAGCTTTCTTT
D: NA
J: TRBJ1-1
V: TRBV6-5
size: NA

CDR3: CASSQDRRGSSYNEQFF
DNA: TGCGCCAGCAGCCAAGATCGGAGAGGAAGCTCCTACAATGAGCAGTTCTTC
D: NA
J: TRBJ2-1
V: TRBV4-1
size: NA

CDR3: CASSFLAGQETQYF
DNA: TGTGCCAGCAGCTTCCTAGCGGGGCAAGAGACCCAGTACTTC
D: TRBD2
J: TRBJ2-5
V: TRBV5-6
size: few

CDR3: CASSEALSGYSYEQYF
DNA: TGTGCCAGCAGTGAAGCCCTTAGCGGGTACTCCTACGAGCAGTACTTC
D: TRBD2
J: TRBJ2-7
V: TRBV2
size: NA

CDR3: CASSEGGRNTYEQYF
DNA: TGTGCCAGCAGTGAAGGTGGCAGGAATACCTACGAGCAGTACTTC
D: NA
J: TRBJ2-7
V: TRBV2
size: NA

CDR3: CASSVVGSSYEQYF
DNA: TGTGCCAGCAGCGTAGTAGGGAGCTCCTACGAGCAGTACTTC
D: NA
J: TRBJ2-7
V: TRBV9
size: NA

CDR3: CATTPGTSKETQYF
DNA: TGTGCCACGACCCCCGGGACATCGAAAGAGACCCAGTACTTC
D: NA
J: TRBJ2-5
V: TRBV5-4
size: NA

CDR3: CASSQEVPTSSGGPTDTQYF
DNA: TGTGCCAGCAGCCAAGAAGTCCCTACTTCTAGCGGGGGCCCCACAGATACGCAGTATTTT
D: TRBD2
J: TRBJ2-3
V: TRBV4-2
size: NA

CDR3: CASSPPAGFYGYTF
DNA: TGTGCCAGCTCACCCCCGGCAGGGTTCTATGGCTACACCTTC
D: NA
J: TRBJ1-2
V: TRBV18
size: NA

CDR3: CASRDGTGEHEQYF
DNA: TGTGCCAGCAGGGATGGGACAGGGGAGCACGAGCAGTACTTC
D: TRBD1
J: TRBJ2-7
V: TRBV6-5
size: once

CDR3: CASSSDRSTF
DNA: TGTGCCAGCAGTTCGGACAGATCCACCTTC
D: NA
J: TRBJ1-2
V: TRBV28
size: once

CDR3: CASSLDIGGGPGGYTF
DNA: TGTGCCAGCAGCTTAGATATCGGCGGGGGGCCGGGGGGCTACACCTTC
D: NA
J: TRBJ1-2
V: TRBV7-8
size: NA

CDR3: CASSPQGGGTEAFF
DNA: TGCGCCAGCAGCCCACAGGGGGGGGGCACTGAAGCTTTCTTT
D: TRBD1
J: TRBJ1-1
V: TRBV5-1
size: once

CDR3: CATWARVYGYTF
DNA: TGTGCCACCTGGGCCAGGGTCTATGGCTACACCTTC
D: NA
J: TRBJ1-2
V: TRBV15
size: NA

CDR3: CASSLRDSYEQYF
DNA: TGTGCCAGCAGCTTGCGGGATTCGTACGAGCAGTACTTC
D: NA
J: TRBJ2-7
V: TRBV11-3
size: once